Shown below are 22 T cell receptor beta chains from a single sample sequenced in a study of T cell changes during pregnancy in multiple sclerosis. The table came from immunoSEQ multiplex PCR; TCRdb's copy has only in-frame clones and leaves some out. The sample consists of about 58,000 clones, 93% of them appearing once. The sample consisted of CD8+ T cells from peripheral blood mononuclear cells, taken in the second trimester of pregnancy. These receptors were obtained from a female donor with multiple sclerosis, enrolled in a pregnancy study.

This chain joins TRBV2 and TRBJ2-3, with 9 bases matching TRBD2. V lost 4 bases to trimming and J lost 3 bases; unmatched junction nucleotides: 5. CDR1 and CDR2 from the germline V gene are SNHLY and FYNNEI. The CDR3 loop spans 15 amino acids. The CDR3 is CASSALAGTTDTQYF. The CDR3 region has the DNA TGTGCCAGCAGTGCCCTAGCGGGGACTACAGATACGCAGTATTTT. The full variable domain, with the rest looked up from reference TRBV2 and TRBJ2-3, is EPEVTQTPSHQVTQMGQEVILRCVPISNHLYFYWYRQILGQKVEFLVSFYNNEISEKSEIFDDQFSVERPDGSNFTLKIRSTKLEDSAMYFCASSALAGTTDTQYFGPGTRLTVL.

The chain couples TRBV2 to TRBJ2-2; D gene unclear. Germline V gives CDR1 SNHLY, CDR2 FYNNEI. The CDR3 has 13 residues. Trimming left V 8 bases short and J 0 bases short, with 7 bases between. The CDR3 region is CASGGANTGELFF. DNA of the CDR3: TGTGCCAGCGGCGGAGCGAACACCGGGGAGCTGTTTTTT.

The chain uses TRBV6-1 and TRBJ2-1; 11 nucleotides align to TRBD2. Trimming took 2 bases from V and 3 from J; bases not matched to a gene: 9. The germline V gene has CDR1 MNHNS and CDR2 SASEGT. The CDR3 totals 18 residues. DNA of the CDR3: TGTGCCAGCAGTGAAAGGGACTCTCTAGCGGGGGGCTACAATGAGCAGTTCTTC. Amino acids: CASSERDSLAGGYNEQFF.

The chain is built from TRBV9 and TRBJ1-1, with D perhaps matching TRBD1 (6 bases). V shed 7 bases and J shed 1 base, with 11 bases lying between them. This CDR3 region has 13 residues. Germline CDR1 and CDR2: SGDLS and YYNGEE. CDR3 region: CASGGAENTEAFF. The CDR3 DNA sequence: TGTGCCAGCGGGGGGGCAGAGAACACTGAAGCTTTCTTT.

V and J are TRBV4-2 and TRBJ2-5, with a tentative D call TRBD2 (6 bases). V dropped 0 bases and J dropped 5 bases, with 22 bases sitting between them. The CDR3 is 18 amino acids. Germline CDR1 reads LGHNA; CDR2 reads YNFKEQ. CDR3 in amino acids: CASSQDPYPPGLGETQYF. CDR3 in DNA: TGTGCCAGCAGCCAAGATCCCTATCCACCGGGACTGGGGGAGACCCAGTACTTC.

The V and J genes are TRBV27 and TRBJ1-5; D might be TRBD1 (6 bases). Germline-derived CDR1 and CDR2 are MNHEY and SMNVEV (reference sequence). V lost 7 bases, J lost 2 bases, and 6 bases lay in between. The CDR3 has 12 residues. CDR3 DNA: TGTGCCAGCAAGGGGGGCAATCAGCCCCAGCATTTT. Translating gives CASKGGNQPQHF.

The chain is built from TRBV28 and TRBJ2-2; no clear D gene. CDR1 is MDHEN and CDR2 is SYDVKM in the germline V gene. This CDR3 comprises 17 residues. Trimming cost V 4 bases and J 4 bases, with 19 bases left between them. The CDR3 here is CASSSPQLAVPTGELFF. As DNA, the CDR3 is TGTGCCAGCAGTTCCCCCCAACTTGCTGTACCCACCGGGGAGCTGTTTTTT. Based on the CDR3 plus reference TRBV28 and TRBJ2-2, the full variable domain is DVKVTQSSRYLVKRTGEKVFLECVQDMDHENMFWYRQDPGLGLRLIYFSYDVKMKEKGDIPEGYSVSREKKERFSLILESASTNQTSMYLCASSSPQLAVPTGELFFGEGSRLTVL.

The chain links TRBV28 to TRBJ2-1; weak D call: TRBD2 (6 bases). V was clipped by 2 bases and J by 7 bases, with 6 bases between them. This CDR3 spans 12 amino acids. The V gene's germline CDR1 is MDHEN and CDR2 SYDVKM. CDR3 in amino acids: CASSLRGNEQFF. In DNA, the CDR3 is TGTGCCAGCAGTTTACGGGGGAATGAGCAGTTCTTC.

J is TRBJ2-3 and V is TRBV7-9, with 7 bases lining up with TRBD2. Germline values: CDR1 SEHNR, CDR2 FQNEAQ (reference sequence). V dropped 5 bases and J dropped 2; count of bases not matched to a gene: 13. The CDR3 loop spans 17 amino acids. CDR3: CASSATLLADDTDTQYF. Written as DNA, the CDR3 is TGTGCCAGCAGCGCAACCCTCCTAGCGGACGACACAGATACGCAGTATTTT.

The chain couples TRBV28 to TRBJ2-1; perhaps TRBD2 as D (6 bases). The CDR3 has 14 amino acids. The V gene's germline CDR1 is MDHEN and CDR2 SYDVKM. Deletions cut 5 bases from V and 5 bases from J, with 13 bases between. In nucleotides, the CDR3 is TGTGCCAGCAGTCCCCTCGGGAGCAACAATGAGCAGTTCTTC. Its translation: CASSPLGSNNEQFF.

The J gene is TRBJ2-1, the V gene TRBV6-1, with a possible D match to TRBD1 (6 bases). The CDR3 length is 13 residues. Germline V lookup: CDR1 MNHNS, CDR2 SASEGT. Trimming stripped 10 bases from V and 5 bases from J, with 15 bases between. In DNA, the CDR3 is TGTGCCACAGGACAGCTACGAGACAATGAGCAGTTCTTC. Its protein product is CATGQLRDNEQFF.

This chain joins TRBV4-2 and TRBJ2-5, with 10 bases lining up with TRBD2. Germline CDR1 LGHNA, CDR2 YNFKEQ. This CDR3 comprises 15 residues. Trimming took 0 bases from V and 5 from J; bases not matched to a gene: 3. The CDR3 DNA follows: TGTGCCAGCAGCCAAGAAGCGGGAGGGCCCGAGACCCAGTACTTC. It translates to CASSQEAGGPETQYF.

The gene calls are TRBV30 and TRBJ2-7; 10 bases are shared with TRBD1. This CDR3 spans 14 amino acids. Germline lookup yields CDR1 GTSNPN and CDR2 SVGIG (reference sequence). The V gene end was trimmed by 3 bases and the J gene end by 5 bases; junction bases not matched to a gene: 7. The CDR3 coding sequence is TGTGCCTGGAGGACCGGGACAGGGGTTGACGAGCAGTACTTC. Translated, it gives CAWRTGTGVDEQYF. The complete variable domain, with remaining parts taken from reference TRBV30 and TRBJ2-7, reads SQTIHQWPATLVQPVGSPLSLECTVEGTSNPNLYWYRQAAGRGLQLLFYSVGIGQISSEVPQNLSASRPQDRQFILSSKKLLLSDSGFYLCAWRTGTGVDEQYFGPGTRLTVT.

V is TRBV6-6 and J is TRBJ2-3, with 8 nucleotides matching TRBD1. The CDR3 consists of 16 residues. V lost 0 bases and J lost 3; bases outside the gene matches: 5. The germline CDR1 and CDR2 sequences are MNHNY and SVGAGI (reference sequence). CDR3 sequence (DNA): TGTGCCAGCAGTTACTCTAAGACAGGGGAAACAGATACGCAGTATTTT. Its translation: CASSYSKTGETDTQYF.

V is TRBV30 and J is TRBJ2-1; 10 bases are shared with TRBD1. With 4 bases clipped from V and 7 bases from J, the junction kept 7 bases outside the gene matches. Germline V gene sequence: CDR1 GTSNPN, CDR2 SVGIG (reference sequence). This CDR3 is built from 14 residues. This chain's CDR3 is CAWTFGTGVNEQFF. CDR3 sequence (DNA): TGTGCCTGGACCTTTGGGACAGGGGTTAATGAGCAGTTCTTC.

Here the CDR3 reads CATGGEREIGTQYF. CDR3 sequence (DNA): TGTGCCACCGGGGGGGAGCGGGAGATAGGGACCCAGTACTTC. The rearrangement uses TRBV7-9 and TRBJ2-5; 8 nucleotides match TRBD2. Trimming cost V 10 bases and J 7 bases; bases outside gene matches: 14. Germline loops: CDR1 SEHNR, CDR2 FQNEAQ (reference sequence). CDR3 size: 14 residues.

This chain joins TRBV27 and TRBJ2-7; the match to TRBD1 covers 8 bases. This CDR3 has 14 amino acids. In germline, CDR1 is MNHEY, CDR2 SMNVEV (reference sequence). The V segment lost 7 bases and the J segment 6 bases; nucleotides outside the gene matches: 11. The CDR3 DNA reads TGTGCCAGCAAACCGGGACAGGAGTTCAGCGAGCAGTACTTC. Translation: CASKPGQEFSEQYF.

The chain carries TRBV4-3 and TRBJ1-1, with D possibly TRBD1 on 5 matching bases. With 0 bases removed from V and 1 base from J, the gap between germline ends came to 9 bases. CDR3 length: 15 amino acids. Germline lookup yields CDR1 LGHNA and CDR2 YSLEER. CDR3 sequence reads: CASSQEGGSNTEAFF. The CDR3 DNA follows: TGCGCCAGCAGCCAAGAGGGGGGTTCGAACACTGAAGCTTTCTTT.

The chain links TRBV11-3 to TRBJ2-7; perhaps TRBD2 as D (6 bases). V was trimmed by 0 bases and J by 3 bases, leaving 9 bases between them. The germline gives CDR1 SGHNT, CDR2 YENEEA. This CDR3 contains 14 residues. This CDR3 reads CASSLDTGSYEQYF. The CDR3 DNA reads TGTGCCAGCAGCTTAGATACCGGGAGCTACGAGCAGTACTTC.

The rearrangement uses TRBV27 and TRBJ2-2; perhaps TRBD1 as D (5 bases). V gave up 5 bases and J gave up 6 bases, with 10 bases separating them. CDR3 size: 13 residues. Germline CDR1 and CDR2: MNHEY and SMNVEV (reference sequence). The CDR3 DNA is TGTGCCAGCAGTACCCAGGGATCCGGGGAGCTGTTTTTT. Translation: CASSTQGSGELFF.

The rearrangement joins TRBV23-1 to TRBJ1-5, with TRBD1 matching 12 bases. TRBV23-1 is flagged as an ORF with uncertain function. The CDR3 is 16 residues long. V shed 2 bases, J shed 8 bases, and the junction held 7 bases outside the gene matches. In DNA, the CDR3 is TGCGCCAGCAGTCAACAGGGGACAGGGGGCGCGGAGCCCCAGCATTTT. It is translated as CASSQQGTGGAEPQHF.

J is TRBJ2-1 and V is TRBV27; D gene ambiguous. The CDR3 has 10 residues. Trimming took 7 bases from V and 7 from J, leaving 5 bases between them. CDR1 is MNHEY and CDR2 is SMNVEV in the germline V gene (reference sequence). The CDR3 reads CASTENEQFF. The DNA for the CDR3 is TGTGCCAGCACCGAGAATGAGCAGTTCTTC.